This TCR beta chain stems from a study of blood T cell repertoires in COVID-19. Original methodology: Using reference gene primer amplification, nucleated cell counts were estimated. The assay was immunoSEQ multiplex PCR, and TCRdb's table has in-frame clones only and misses some. From that table come the V and J calls and clone size; the DNA was used to work out D and trimming. The sample consists of over 100,000 clones, 85% of them appearing once. The CDR3 covers 12 residues. Trimming took 2 bases from V and 8 from J, leaving 9 bases between them. Germline values: CDR1 SGHAT, CDR2 FQNNGV. Sequenced sample: peripheral blood. This clonotype was sampled from an older man with acute or convalescent COVID-19. The chain is built from TRBV11-2 and TRBJ1-2; no clear D gene. CDR3 bases: TGTGCCAGCAGCTTACAGTCGGGAGGCTACACCTTC. It translates to CASSLQSGGYTF.